This paragraph reports one T cell receptor (beta chain). Time point described: patch test 3, about 24 weeks after DPC sensitization. The treatment here: therapeutic diphenylcyclopropenone sensitization with weekly scalp DPC. This sample was taken from a study of human T cells and chemical hapten exposure. V was clipped by 6 bases and J by 3 bases, with 5 bases between them. The germline CDR1 and CDR2 sequences are MDHEN and SYDVKM. This CDR3 is built from 11 residues. TCRdb ran MiXCR on the RACE reads and lists one entry per CDR3 protein. The sample records tens of thousands of distinct CDR3 sequences, 10% to 14% being singletons.

The TCR originated in a woman in her forties or fifties with alopecia areata. Some clones in this sample may be carry-over from other donors' samples. The chain employs TRBV28 and TRBJ1-1; no reliable D call. Sequences were derived from whole blood, sampled in connection with sensitization to the hapten diphenylcyclopropenone (DPC). The CDR3 DNA follows: TGTGCCAGCAGAGGGTACACTGAAGCTTTCTTT. It encodes CASRGYTEAFF. Combining the CDR3 with reference TRBV28 and TRBJ1-1 gives the whole variable domain DVKVTQSSRYLVKRTGEKVFLECVQDMDHENMFWYRQDPGLGLRLIYFSYDVKMKEKGDIPEGYSVSREKKERFSLILESASTNQTSMYLCASRGYTEAFFGQGTRLTVV.